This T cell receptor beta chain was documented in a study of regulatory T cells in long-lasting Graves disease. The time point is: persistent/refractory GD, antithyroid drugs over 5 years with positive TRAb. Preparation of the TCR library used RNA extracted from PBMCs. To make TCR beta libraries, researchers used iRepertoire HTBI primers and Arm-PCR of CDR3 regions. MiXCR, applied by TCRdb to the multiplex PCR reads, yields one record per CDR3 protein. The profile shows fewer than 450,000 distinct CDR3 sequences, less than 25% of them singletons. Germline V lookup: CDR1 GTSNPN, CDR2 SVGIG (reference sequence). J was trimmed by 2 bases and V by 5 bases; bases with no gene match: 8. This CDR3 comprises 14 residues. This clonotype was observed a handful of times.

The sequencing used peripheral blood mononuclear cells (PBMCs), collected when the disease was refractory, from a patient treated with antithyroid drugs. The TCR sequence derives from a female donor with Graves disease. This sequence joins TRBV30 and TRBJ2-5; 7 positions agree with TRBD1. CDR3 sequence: CAWGRDSSQETQYF. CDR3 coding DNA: TGTGCCTGGGGTCGGGACAGTTCTCAAGAGACCCAGTACTTC. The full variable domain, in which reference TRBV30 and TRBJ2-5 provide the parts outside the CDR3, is SQTIHQWPATLVQPVGSPLSLECTVEGTSNPNLYWYRQAAGRGLQLLFYSVGIGQISSEVPQNLSASRPQDRQFILSSKKLLLSDSGFYLCAWGRDSSQETQYFGPGTRLLVL.